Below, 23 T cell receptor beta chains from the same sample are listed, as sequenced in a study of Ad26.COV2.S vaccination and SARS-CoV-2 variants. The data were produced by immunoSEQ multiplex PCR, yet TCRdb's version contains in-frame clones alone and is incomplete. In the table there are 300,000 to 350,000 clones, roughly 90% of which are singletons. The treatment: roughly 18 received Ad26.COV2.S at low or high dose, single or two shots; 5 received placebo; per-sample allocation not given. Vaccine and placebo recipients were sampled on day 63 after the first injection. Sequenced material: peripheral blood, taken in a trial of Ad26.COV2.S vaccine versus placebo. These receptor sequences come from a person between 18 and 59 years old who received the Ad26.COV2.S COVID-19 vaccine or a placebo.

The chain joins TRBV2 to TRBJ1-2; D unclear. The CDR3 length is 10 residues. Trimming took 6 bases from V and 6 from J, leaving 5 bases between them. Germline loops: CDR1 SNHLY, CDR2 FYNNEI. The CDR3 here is CASRDNGYTF. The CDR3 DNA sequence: TGTGCCAGCAGAGACAATGGCTACACCTTC.

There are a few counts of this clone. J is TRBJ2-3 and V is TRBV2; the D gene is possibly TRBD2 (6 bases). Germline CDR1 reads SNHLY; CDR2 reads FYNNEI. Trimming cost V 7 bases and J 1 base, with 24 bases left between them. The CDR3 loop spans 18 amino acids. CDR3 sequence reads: CASIEYPGASDRTDTQYF. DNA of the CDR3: TGTGCCAGCATAGAATATCCTGGGGCTAGCGATCGCACAGATACGCAGTATTTT.

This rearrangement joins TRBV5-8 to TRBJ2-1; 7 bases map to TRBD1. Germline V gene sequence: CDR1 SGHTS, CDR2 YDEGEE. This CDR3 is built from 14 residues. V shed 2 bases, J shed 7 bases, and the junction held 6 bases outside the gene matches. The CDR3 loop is CASSLEDRPNEQFF. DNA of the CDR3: TGTGCCAGCAGCTTAGAGGACAGGCCGAATGAGCAGTTCTTC.

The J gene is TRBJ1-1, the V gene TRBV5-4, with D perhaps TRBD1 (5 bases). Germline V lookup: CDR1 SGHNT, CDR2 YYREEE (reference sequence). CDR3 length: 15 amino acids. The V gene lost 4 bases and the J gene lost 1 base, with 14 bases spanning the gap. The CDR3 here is CASSPTQTGNTEAFF. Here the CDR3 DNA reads TGTGCCAGCAGCCCGACCCAAACAGGGAACACTGAAGCTTTCTTT.

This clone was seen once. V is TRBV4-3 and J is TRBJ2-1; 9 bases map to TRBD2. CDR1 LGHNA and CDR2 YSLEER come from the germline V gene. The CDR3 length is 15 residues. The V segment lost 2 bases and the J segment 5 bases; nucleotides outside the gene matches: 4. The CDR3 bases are TGCGCCAGCAGCCAACCCAGCGGGGGGAACAATGAGCAGTTCTTC. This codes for CASSQPSGGNNEQFF.

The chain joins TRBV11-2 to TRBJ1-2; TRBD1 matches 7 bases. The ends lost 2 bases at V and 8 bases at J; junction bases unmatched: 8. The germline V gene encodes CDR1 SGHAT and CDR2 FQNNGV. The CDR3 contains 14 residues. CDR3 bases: TGTGCCAGCAGCTTAAACCGACAGGGATACGGCTACACCTTC. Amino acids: CASSLNRQGYGYTF.

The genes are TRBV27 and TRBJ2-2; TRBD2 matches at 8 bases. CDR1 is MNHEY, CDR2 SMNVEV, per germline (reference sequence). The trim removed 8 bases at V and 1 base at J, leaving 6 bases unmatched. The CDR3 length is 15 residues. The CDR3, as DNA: TGTGCCAGCTTTGCGCTAGCGGGGAACACCGGGGAGCTGTTTTTT. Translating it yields CASFALAGNTGELFF.

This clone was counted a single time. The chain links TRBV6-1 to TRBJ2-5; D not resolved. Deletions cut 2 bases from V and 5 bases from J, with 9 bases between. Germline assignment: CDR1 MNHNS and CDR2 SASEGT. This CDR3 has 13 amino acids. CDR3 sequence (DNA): TGTGCCAGCAGTGAACAGGCTGGGGAGACCCAGTACTTC. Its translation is CASSEQAGETQYF.

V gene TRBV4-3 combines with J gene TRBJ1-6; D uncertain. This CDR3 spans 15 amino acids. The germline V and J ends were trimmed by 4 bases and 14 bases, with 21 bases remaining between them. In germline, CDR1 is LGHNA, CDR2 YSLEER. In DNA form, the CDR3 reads TGCGCCAGCAGCCTACTCCTCACCCAGGAGGCGTCCCTCCACTTT. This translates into CASSLLLTQEASLHF.

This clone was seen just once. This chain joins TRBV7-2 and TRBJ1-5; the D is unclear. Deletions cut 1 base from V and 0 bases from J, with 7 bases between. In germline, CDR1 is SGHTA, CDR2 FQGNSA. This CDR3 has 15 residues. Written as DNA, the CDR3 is TGTGCCAGCAGCTTAGGGGAATATAGCAATCAGCCCCAGCATTTT. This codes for CASSLGEYSNQPQHF.

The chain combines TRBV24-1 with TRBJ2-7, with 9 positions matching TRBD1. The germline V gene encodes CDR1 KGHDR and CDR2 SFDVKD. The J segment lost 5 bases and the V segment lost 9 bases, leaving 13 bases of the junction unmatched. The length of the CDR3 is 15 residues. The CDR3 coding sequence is TGTGCCACCCTAGCCCCCGGGACAGGGAGCCACGAGCAGTACGTC. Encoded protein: CATLAPGTGSHEQYV.

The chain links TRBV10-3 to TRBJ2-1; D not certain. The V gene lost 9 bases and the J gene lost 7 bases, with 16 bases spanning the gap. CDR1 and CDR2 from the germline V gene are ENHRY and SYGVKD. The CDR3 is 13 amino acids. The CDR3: CAMSDLVGNEQFF. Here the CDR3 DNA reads TGTGCCATGAGCGACCTAGTAGGTAATGAGCAGTTCTTC.

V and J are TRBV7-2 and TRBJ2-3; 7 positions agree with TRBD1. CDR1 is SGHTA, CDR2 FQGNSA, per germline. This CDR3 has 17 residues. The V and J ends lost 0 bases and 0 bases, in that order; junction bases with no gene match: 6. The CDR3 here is CASSLARTGTSTDTQYF. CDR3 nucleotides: TGTGCCAGCAGCTTAGCCCGGACAGGCACTAGCACAGATACGCAGTATTTT.

In DNA form, the CDR3 reads TGCGCCAGCAGCCACTACCTTAAAAGGGGGGACCGCACAGATACGCAGTATTTT. It specifies CASSHYLKRGDRTDTQYF. The gene calls are TRBV4-1 and TRBJ2-3; D tentatively fits TRBD1 or TRBD2 (6 bases each). The CDR3 runs to 18 residues. Trimming left V 3 bases short and J 1 base short, with 20 bases between. Germline V lookup: CDR1 MGHRA, CDR2 YSYEKL.

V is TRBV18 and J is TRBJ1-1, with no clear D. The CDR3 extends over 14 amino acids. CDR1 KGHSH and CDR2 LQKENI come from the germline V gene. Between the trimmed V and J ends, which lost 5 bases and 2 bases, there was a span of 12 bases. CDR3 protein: CASSSDGINTEAFF. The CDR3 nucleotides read TGTGCCAGCTCATCGGACGGAATTAACACTGAAGCTTTCTTT.

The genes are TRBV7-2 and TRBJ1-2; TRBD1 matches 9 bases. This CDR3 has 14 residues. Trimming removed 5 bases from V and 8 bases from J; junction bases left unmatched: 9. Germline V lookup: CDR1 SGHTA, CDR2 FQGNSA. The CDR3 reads CASSMDRGSDGYTF. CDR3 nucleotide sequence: TGTGCCAGCAGCATGGACAGGGGATCTGACGGCTACACCTTC.

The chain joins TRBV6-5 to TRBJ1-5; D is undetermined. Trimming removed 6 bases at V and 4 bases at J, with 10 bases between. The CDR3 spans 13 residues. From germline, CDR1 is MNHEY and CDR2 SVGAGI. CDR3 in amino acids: CASRVTINQPQHF. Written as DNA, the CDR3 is TGTGCCAGCAGGGTGACTATTAATCAGCCCCAGCATTTT.

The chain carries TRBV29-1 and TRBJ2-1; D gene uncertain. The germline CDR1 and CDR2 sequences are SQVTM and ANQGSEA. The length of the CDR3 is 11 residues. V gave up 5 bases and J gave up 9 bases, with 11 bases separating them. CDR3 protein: CSVQTLGEQFF. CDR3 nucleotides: TGCAGCGTTCAAACCTTAGGTGAGCAGTTCTTC.

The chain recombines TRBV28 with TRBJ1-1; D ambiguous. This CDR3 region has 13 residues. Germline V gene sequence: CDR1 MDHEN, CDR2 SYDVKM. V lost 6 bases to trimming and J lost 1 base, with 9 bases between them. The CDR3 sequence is CASSPGQNTEAFF. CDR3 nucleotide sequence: TGTGCCAGCAGCCCTGGGCAGAACACTGAAGCTTTCTTT.

The CDR3 coding sequence is TGTGCCAGCAGCGTCCCCTCCAGAAAGGTTCGTGGTGGCTACACCTTC. As protein: CASSVPSRKVRGGYTF. The rearrangement links TRBV9 to TRBJ1-2; D is unclear. The CDR3 totals 16 residues. Trimming stripped 2 bases from V and 7 bases from J, with 21 bases between. In germline, CDR1 is SGDLS, CDR2 YYNGEE.

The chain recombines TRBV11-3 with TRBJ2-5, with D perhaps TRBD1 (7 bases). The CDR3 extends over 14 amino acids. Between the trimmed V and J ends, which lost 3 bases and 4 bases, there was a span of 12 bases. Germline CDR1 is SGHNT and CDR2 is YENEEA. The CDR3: CASSFRQGGETQYF. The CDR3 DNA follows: TGTGCCAGCAGCTTCCGACAGGGAGGAGAGACCCAGTACTTC. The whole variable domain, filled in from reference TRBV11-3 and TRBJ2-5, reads EAGVVQSPRYKIIEKKQPVAFWCNPISGHNTLYWYLQNLGQGPELLIRYENEEAVDDSQLPKDRFSAERLKGVDSTLKIQPAELGDSAVYLCASSFRQGGETQYFGPGTRLLVL.

The CDR3, as DNA: TGTGCCAGCAGTTCCGGACAGGTGCGGGGAAACACCATATATTTT. Protein: CASSSGQVRGNTIYF. This rearrangement joins TRBV6-5 to TRBJ1-3, with 7 bases lining up with TRBD1. V lost 4 bases, J lost 4 bases, and 7 bases stayed unmatched. The CDR3 has 15 residues. In germline, CDR1 is MNHEY, CDR2 SVGAGI.

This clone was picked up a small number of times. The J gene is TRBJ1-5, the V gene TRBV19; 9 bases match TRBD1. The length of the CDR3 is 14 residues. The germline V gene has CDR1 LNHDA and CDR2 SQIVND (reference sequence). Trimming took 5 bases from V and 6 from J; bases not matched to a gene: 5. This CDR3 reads CASSPGTGSQPQHF. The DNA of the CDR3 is TGTGCCAGTAGTCCAGGGACAGGGAGTCAGCCCCAGCATTTT.